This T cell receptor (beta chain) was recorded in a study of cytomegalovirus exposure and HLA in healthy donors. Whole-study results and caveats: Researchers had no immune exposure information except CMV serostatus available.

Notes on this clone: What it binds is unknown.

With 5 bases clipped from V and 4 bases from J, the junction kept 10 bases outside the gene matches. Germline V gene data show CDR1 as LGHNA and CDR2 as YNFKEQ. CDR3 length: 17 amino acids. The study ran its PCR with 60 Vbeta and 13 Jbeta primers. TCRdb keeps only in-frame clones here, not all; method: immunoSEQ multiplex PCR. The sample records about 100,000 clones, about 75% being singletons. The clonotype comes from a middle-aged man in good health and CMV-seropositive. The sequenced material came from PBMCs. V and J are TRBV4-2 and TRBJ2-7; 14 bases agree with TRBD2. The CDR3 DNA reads TGTGCCAGCAGCACACAGCCCGGGACTAGCGGGGGTTACGAGCAGTACTTC. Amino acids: CASSTQPGTSGGYEQYF.